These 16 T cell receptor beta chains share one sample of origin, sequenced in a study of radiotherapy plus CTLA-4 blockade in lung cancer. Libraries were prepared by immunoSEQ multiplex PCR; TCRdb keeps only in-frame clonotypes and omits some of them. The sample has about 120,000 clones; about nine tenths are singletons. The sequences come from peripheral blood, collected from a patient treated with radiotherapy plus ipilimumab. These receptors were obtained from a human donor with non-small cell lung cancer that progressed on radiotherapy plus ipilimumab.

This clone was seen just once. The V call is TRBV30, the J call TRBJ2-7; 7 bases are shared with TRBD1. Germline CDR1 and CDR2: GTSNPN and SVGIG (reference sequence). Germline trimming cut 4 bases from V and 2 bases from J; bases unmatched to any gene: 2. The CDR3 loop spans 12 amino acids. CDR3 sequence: CAWKQGTYEQYF. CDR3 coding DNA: TGTGCCTGGAAACAGGGGACCTACGAGCAGTACTTC.

In DNA, the CDR3 is TGCAGCGTTGAGAACCTCTCTGAAGCTTTCTTT. Translation gives CSVENLSEAFF. The genes are TRBV29-1 and TRBJ1-1; D is unclear. V lost 3 bases and J lost 6, with 8 bases in between. This CDR3 contains 11 residues. The germline CDR1 and CDR2 sequences are SQVTM and ANQGSEA.

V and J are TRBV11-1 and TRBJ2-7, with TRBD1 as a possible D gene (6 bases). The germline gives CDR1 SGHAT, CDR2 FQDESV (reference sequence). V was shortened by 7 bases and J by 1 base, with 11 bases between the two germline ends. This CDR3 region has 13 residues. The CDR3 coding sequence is TGTGCCAGCACCCCCAGGGGTTCCTACGAGCAGTACTTC. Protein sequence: CASTPRGSYEQYF.

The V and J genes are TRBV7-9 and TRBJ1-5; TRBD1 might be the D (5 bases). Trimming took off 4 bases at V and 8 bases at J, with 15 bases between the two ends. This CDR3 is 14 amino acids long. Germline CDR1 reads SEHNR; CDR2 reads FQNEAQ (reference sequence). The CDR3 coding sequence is TGTGCCAGCAGCTCGACAGTGTCGGGAGAGCCCCAGCATTTT. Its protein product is CASSSTVSGEPQHF.

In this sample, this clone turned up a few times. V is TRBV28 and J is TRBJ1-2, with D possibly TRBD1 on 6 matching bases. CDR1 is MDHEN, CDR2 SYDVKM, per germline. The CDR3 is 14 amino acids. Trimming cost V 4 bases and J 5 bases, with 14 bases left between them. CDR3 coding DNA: TGTGCCAGCAGTTCCGGGACACCCCTTTATGGCTACACCTTC. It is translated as CASSSGTPLYGYTF.

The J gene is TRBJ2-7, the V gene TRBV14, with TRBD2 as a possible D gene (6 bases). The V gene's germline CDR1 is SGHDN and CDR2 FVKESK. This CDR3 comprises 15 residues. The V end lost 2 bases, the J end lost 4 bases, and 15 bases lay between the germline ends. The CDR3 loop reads CASSQMTGLRYEQYF. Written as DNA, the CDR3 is TGTGCCAGCAGCCAAATGACGGGACTCCGTTACGAGCAGTACTTC.

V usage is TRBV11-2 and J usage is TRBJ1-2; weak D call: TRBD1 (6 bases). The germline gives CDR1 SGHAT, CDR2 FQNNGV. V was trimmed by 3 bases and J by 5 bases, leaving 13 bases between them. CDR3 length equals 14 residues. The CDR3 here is CASSFGGSRYGYTF. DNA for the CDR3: TGTGCCAGCAGCTTCGGGGGCTCGCGGTATGGCTACACCTTC.

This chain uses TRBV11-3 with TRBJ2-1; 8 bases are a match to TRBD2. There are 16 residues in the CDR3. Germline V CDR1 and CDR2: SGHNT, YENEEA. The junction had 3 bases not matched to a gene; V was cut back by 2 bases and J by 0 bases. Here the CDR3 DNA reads TGTGCCAGCAGCTTAAGCGGGAGCGGCTCCTACAATGAGCAGTTCTTC. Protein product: CASSLSGSGSYNEQFF.

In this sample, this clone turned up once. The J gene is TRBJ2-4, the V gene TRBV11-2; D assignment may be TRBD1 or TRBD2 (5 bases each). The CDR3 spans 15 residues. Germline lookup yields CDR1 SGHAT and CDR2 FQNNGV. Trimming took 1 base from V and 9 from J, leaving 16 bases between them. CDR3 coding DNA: TGTGCCAGCAGCTTAGTCGGGCAGGGCCGGGGCATTCAGTACTTC. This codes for CASSLVGQGRGIQYF.

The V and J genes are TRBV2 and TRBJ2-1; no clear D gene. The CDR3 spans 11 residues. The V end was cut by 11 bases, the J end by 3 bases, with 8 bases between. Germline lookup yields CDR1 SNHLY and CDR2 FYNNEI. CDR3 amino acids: CAGRIYNEQFF. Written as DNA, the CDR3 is TGTGCCGGCCGTATCTACAATGAGCAGTTCTTC.

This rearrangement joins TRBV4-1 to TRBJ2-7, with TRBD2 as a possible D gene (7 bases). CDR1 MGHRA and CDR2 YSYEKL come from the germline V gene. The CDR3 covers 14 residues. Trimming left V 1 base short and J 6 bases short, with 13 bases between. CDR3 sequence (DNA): TGCGCCAGCAGCCAAGTGGGGGGGCCTCCCGAGCAGTACTTC. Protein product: CASSQVGGPPEQYF.

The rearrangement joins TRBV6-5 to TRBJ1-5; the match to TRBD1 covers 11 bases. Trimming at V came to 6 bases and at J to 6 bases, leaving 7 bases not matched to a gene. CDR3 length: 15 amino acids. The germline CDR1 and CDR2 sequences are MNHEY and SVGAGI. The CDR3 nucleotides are TGTGCCAGCAGCTACGGACAGGGGGCTGCTCAGCCCCAGCATTTT. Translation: CASSYGQGAAQPQHF.

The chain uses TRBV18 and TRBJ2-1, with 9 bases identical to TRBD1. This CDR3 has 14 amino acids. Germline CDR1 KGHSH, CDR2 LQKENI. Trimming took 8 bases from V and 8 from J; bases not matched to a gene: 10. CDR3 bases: TGTGCCAGCAACCTGGGACAGGGCGTTGATGAGCAGTTCTTC. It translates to CASNLGQGVDEQFF.

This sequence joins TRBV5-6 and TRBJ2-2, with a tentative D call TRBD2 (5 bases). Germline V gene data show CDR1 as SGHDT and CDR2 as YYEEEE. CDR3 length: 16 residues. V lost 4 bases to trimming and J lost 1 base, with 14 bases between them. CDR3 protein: CASSRQAALNTGELFF. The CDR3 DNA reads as TGTGCCAGCAGCCGGCAAGCGGCTTTGAACACCGGGGAGCTGTTTTTT.

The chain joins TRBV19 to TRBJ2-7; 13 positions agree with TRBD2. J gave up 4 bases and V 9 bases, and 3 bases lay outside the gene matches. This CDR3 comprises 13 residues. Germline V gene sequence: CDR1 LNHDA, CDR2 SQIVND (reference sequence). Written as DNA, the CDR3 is TGTGCCAGCCGGACTAGCGGGAGTTACGAGCAGTACTTC. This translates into CASRTSGSYEQYF.

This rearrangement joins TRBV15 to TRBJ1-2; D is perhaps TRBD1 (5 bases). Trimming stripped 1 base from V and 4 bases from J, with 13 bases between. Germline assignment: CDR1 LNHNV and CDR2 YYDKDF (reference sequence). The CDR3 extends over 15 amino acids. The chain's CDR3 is CATSRGDSRVYGYTF. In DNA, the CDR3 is TGTGCCACCAGCAGAGGGGATAGCAGGGTCTATGGCTACACCTTC. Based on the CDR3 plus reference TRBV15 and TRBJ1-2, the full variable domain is DAMVIQNPRYQVTQFGKPVTLSCSQTLNHNVMYWYQQKSSQAPKLLFHYYDKDFNNEADTPDNFQSRRPNTSFCFLDIRSPGLGDTAMYLCATSRGDSRVYGYTFGSGTRLTVV.